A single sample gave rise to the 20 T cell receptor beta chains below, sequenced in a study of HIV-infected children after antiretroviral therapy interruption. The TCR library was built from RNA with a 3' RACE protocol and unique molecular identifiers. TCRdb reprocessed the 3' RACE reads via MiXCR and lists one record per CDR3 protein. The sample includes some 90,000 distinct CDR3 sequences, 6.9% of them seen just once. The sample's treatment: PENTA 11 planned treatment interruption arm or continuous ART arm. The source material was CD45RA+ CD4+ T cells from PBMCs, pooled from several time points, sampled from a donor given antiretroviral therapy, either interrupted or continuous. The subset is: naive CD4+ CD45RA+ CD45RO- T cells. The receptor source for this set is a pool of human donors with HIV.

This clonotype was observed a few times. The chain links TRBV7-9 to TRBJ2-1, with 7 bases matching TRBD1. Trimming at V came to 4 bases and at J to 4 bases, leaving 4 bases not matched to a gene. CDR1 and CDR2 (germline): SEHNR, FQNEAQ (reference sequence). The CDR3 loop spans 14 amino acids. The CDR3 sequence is CASSWDSNYNEQFF. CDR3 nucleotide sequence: TGTGCCAGCAGCTGGGACAGTAATTACAATGAGCAGTTCTTC.

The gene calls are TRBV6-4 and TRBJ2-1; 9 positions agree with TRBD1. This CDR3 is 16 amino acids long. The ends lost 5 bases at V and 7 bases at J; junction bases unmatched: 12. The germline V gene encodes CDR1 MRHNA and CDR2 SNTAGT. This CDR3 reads CASSPSGQGFTNEQFF. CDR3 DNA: TGTGCCAGCAGTCCCTCAGGACAGGGGTTTACAAATGAGCAGTTCTTC.

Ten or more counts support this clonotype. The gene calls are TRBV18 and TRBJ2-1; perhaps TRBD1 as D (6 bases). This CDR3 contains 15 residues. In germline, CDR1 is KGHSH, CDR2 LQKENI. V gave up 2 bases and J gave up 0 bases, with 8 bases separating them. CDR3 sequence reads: CASSPVGGSYNEQFF. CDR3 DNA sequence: TGTGCCAGCTCACCAGTAGGGGGCTCCTACAATGAGCAGTTCTTC.

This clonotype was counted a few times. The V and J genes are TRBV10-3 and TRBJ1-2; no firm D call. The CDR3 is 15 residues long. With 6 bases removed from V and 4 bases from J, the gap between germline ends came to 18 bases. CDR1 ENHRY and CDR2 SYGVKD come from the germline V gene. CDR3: CAIREYSGSIYGYTF. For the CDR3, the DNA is TGTGCCATCAGGGAATACTCCGGTTCGATCTATGGCTACACCTTC.

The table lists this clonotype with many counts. CDR3 sequence reads: CASSPGLAGRTDTQYF. For the CDR3, the DNA is TGTGCCAGCAGCCCGGGACTAGCGGGAAGAACAGATACGCAGTATTTT. The gene calls are TRBV6-4 and TRBJ2-3; 13 bases are a match to TRBD2. CDR3 length: 16 residues. Germline V gene sequence: CDR1 MRHNA, CDR2 SNTAGT. J gave up 3 bases and V 6 bases, and 6 bases lay outside the gene matches.

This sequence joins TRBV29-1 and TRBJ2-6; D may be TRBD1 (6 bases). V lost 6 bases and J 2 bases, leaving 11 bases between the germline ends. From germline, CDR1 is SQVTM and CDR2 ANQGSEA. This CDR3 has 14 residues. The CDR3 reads CSVGQLPGANVLTF. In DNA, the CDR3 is TGCAGCGTCGGACAGCTTCCTGGGGCCAACGTCCTGACTTTC.

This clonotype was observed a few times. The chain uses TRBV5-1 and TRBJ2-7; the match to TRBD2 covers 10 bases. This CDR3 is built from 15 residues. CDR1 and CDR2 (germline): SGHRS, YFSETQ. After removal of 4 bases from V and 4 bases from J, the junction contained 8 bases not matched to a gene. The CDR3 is CASSDEVAGGYEQYF. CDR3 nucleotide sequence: TGCGCCAGCAGCGACGAAGTAGCGGGAGGTTACGAGCAGTACTTC.

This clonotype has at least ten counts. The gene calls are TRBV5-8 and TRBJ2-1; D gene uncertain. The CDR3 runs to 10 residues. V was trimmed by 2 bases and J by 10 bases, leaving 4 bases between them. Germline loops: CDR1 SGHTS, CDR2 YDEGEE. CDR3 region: CASSLREQFF. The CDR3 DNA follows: TGTGCCAGCAGCTTAAGGGAGCAGTTCTTC.

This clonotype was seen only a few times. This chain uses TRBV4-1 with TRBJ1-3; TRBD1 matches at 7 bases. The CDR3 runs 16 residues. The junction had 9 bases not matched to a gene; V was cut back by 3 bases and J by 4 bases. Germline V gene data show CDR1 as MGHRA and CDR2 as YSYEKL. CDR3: CASSHPTGPAGNTIYF. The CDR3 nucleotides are TGCGCCAGCAGCCACCCGACAGGGCCGGCCGGAAACACCATATATTTT.

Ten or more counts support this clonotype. The CDR3 DNA reads TGTGCCAGCGGACGGGCCGAAGCTTTCTTT. It yields the protein CASGRAEAFF. This chain joins TRBV6-6 and TRBJ1-1, with D hard to call. The CDR3 length is 10 residues. The V gene lost 8 bases and the J gene lost 8 bases, with 9 bases spanning the gap. Germline V lookup: CDR1 MNHNY, CDR2 SVGAGI (reference sequence).

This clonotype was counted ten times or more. CDR3 protein: CATSRDLTDNYGYTF. As DNA, the CDR3 is TGTGCCACCAGCAGAGATTTGACGGATAACTATGGCTACACCTTC. The chain couples TRBV15 to TRBJ1-2; D gene uncertain. V gave up 0 bases and J gave up 1 base, with 9 bases separating them. CDR1 is LNHNV and CDR2 is YYDKDF in the germline V gene (reference sequence). This CDR3 has 15 residues. The full variable domain, completed using reference TRBV15 and TRBJ1-2, is DAMVIQNPRYQVTQFGKPVTLSCSQTLNHNVMYWYQQKSSQAPKLLFHYYDKDFNNEADTPDNFQSRRPNTSFCFLDIRSPGLGDTAMYLCATSRDLTDNYGYTFGSGTRLTVV.

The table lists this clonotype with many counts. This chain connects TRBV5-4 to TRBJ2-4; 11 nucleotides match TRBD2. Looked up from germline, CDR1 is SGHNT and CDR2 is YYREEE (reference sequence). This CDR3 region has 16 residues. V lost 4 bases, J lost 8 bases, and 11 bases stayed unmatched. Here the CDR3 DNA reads TGTGCCAGCAGCCCCAAGGGACTAGCGGAAGGGGACATTCAGTACTTC. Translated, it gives CASSPKGLAEGDIQYF.

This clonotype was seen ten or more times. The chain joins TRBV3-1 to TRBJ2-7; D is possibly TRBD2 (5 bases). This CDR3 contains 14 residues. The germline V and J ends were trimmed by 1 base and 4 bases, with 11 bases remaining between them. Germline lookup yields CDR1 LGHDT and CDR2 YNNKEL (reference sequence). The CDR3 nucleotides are TGTGCCAGCAGCCAAGTGAGGGATTGGTACGAGCAGTACTTC. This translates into CASSQVRDWYEQYF.

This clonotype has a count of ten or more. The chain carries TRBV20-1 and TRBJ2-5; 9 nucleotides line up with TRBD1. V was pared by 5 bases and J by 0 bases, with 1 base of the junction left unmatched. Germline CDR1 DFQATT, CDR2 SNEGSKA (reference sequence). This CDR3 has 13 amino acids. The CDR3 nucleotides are TGCAGTGCTGGACAGGGGAACCAAGAGACCCAGTACTTC. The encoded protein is CSAGQGNQETQYF.

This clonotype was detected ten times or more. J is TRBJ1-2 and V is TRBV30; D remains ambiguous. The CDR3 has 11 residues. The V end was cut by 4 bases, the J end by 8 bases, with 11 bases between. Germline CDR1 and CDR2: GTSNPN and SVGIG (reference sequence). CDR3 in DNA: TGTGCCTGGACTTTTGGTATAGGCTACACCTTC. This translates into CAWTFGIGYTF.

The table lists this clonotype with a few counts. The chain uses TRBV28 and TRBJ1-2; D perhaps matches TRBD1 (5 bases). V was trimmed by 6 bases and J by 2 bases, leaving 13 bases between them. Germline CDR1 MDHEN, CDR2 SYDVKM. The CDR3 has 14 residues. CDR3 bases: TGTGCCAGCAGAGTCATGGGGCGGAACTATGGCTACACCTTC. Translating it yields CASRVMGRNYGYTF.

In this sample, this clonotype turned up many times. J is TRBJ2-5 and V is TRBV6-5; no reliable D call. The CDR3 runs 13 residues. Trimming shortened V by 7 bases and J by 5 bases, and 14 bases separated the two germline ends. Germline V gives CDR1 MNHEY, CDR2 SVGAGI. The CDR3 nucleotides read TGTGCCAGCATGGGCAACCCCCTCGAGACCCAGTACTTC. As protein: CASMGNPLETQYF.

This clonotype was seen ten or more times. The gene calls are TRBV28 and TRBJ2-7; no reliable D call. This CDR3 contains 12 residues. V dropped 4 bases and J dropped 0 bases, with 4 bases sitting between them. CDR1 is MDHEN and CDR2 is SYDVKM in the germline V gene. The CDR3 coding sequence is TGTGCCAGCAGTTCCTACTCCTACGAGCAGTACTTC. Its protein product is CASSSYSYEQYF.

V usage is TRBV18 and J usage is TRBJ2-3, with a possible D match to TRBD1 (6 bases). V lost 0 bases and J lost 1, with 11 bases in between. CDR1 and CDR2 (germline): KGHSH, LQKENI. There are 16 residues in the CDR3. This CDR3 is CASSPPNRVRTDTQYF. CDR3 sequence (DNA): TGTGCCAGCTCACCACCAAACAGGGTCCGCACAGATACGCAGTATTTT.

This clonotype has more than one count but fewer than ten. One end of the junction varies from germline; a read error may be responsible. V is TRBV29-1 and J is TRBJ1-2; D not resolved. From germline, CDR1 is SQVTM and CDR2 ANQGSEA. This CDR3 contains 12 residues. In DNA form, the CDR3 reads TGCAGCGTAGAAGACCATAACTATGGCTACACCTTC. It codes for CSVEDHNYGYTF.